The T cell receptor beta chain described here comes from a study of shared clonotypes between healthy human individuals (dated by TCRdb to the early 2020s). Regarding the complete study: The cohort included three men and a couple of women between 18 and 49 years of age. To increase sequencing depth and limit assay-specific biases, different laboratories used diverse techniques to prepare libraries and sequence TCR repertoires. To estimate repertoire size and how much clonotype sharing occurs between individuals, the study deeply sequenced the blood TCR repertoires of five healthy adults. For each donor, three plates each were used for CD4 naive and CD4 memory, two plates were used for CD8 naive, and one plate was used for CD8 memory. Leukapheresis yielded between about 0.9 and 10 billion PBMCs per donor.

CDR1 is given as GTSNPN and CDR2 as SVGIG, both from the germline V gene (reference sequence). The junction shows trimming of 0 bases on V and 10 bases on J, plus 13 bases between the germline ends. The CDR3 numbers 13 residues from cysteine through phenylalanine. Solely the CDR3 DNA is kept, with 39 bases framed from the first base. The donors were healthy, HIV-negative adults who had no recently reported acute infections or vaccinations. All donors were Caucasian adults living in Nashville, Tennessee, USA. CD4+ T cells were enriched by magnetic negative selection, after which naive cells were positively selected on CD45RA and the negative fraction was taken as the memory subset. Blood was collected by leukapheresis, and PBMCs were isolated by Ficoll-Histopaque density gradient centrifugation and then cryopreserved in liquid nitrogen vapor phase. Analytical flow cytometry was used to check the purity and quantity of each magnetically sorted T cell population. From each sorted fraction, genomic DNA was isolated and quantified by UV absorbance on a Nanodrop 2000c.

Using the deep immunoSEQ assay, multiplex PCR amplified TCR CDR3 regions from genomic DNA. Extracted genomic DNA from each cell subset was distributed evenly across all wells of several immunoSEQ 96-well plates, and each plate was treated as a replicate. For sorted subsets, roughly 200 ng of genomic DNA, equivalent to some 30,000 T cell genomes, went into each replicate PCR. Purified libraries were quantified with a Qubit 3.0 fluorometer, sized on a Bioanalyzer 2100, and re-quantified with the KAPA Library Quantification kit. Every immunoSEQ 96-well plate was sequenced on a separate single-read 150-cycle Illumina NextSeq 550 flow cell. In the original analysis: The immunoSEQ output contained only junctional sequences without quality scores, so filtering could not match that applied to full-length reads. To assign V/J genes and CDR3, sequences were annotated against IMGT germline references using PyIR, a Python wrapper for IgBLAST v1.9. Any read was removed if the V/J assignment was weak (E-value above 1e-6), the CDR3 was missing, or the read contained stop codons, out-of-frame junctions, or ambiguous translated residues. V3J clonotypes were defined by identical inferred V gene, J gene, and CDR3 amino acid sequence. To compute the percentage overlap between repertoires, the number of shared unique clonotypes was divided by the size of the smaller repertoire. Three approaches were used to assess repertoire richness: RTK rarefaction, the Chao1 estimator, and Recon v2.1 estimates of unobserved clonotypes. For all TCRbeta clonotypes obtained by the gDNA method from a handful of donors, generation probabilities were computed with OLGA. TCRdb's version of the immuneACCESS table is confined to in-frame rearrangements and falls short of the full clone set. An unresolved V gene accounts for under half of the shortfall where checked; the remainder is of unknown origin. V and J calls and clone size are as listed in that table; D and trimming were resolved from the DNA. A total of about 2.4 million clones appear in this sample, over 85% of them only once. Of the sample, 0.36% is held by the ten largest clones.

The paper's findings and limits, for the study overall: Larger estimated clonotype richness was generally found for naive subsets than for memory subsets. Across four donors, roughly 5.4% of naive CD4, more than 3% of naive CD8, 2% to 2.5% of memory CD4, and 0.3% to 0.45% of memory CD8 clonotypes were shared. Clonotypes shared by all four sorted-subset donors showed higher generation probabilities than non-shared clonotypes. Sampling was restricted to blood, and TCR repertoires in tissues likely differ from the TCR repertoires found in blood. Based on pairwise subsampling, the degree of clonotype sharing among donors was expected to be affected by sequencing depth. Rarefaction of sorted-subset datasets indicated incomplete sequencing despite the large sequencing depth. The genetic and exposure-history diversity represented was limited by the small number of donors.

As to this clone: The antigen it binds to is not known. No much larger clone is present one base from it, and per-base qualities are unavailable.

The source of this sequence is a man aged 18 to 30 in good health. Some clones in this sample may be carry-over from other donors' samples. Rearrangement joined TRBV30 to TRBJ2-1; TRBD2 is a possible D gene, resting on 6 matching bases. The sequenced sample was naive CD4+ T cells from PBMCs. Sample cell subset or site, as interpreted from the label and publication: CD45RA+ positively selected. The DNA is as follows: TGTGCCTGGAGTGTAGGTGTGGCGGGGGAGCAGTTCTTC. This codes for CAWSVGVAGEQFF.